Shown below are 23 T cell receptor beta chains from a single sample sequenced in a study of shared clonotypes between healthy human individuals. Clones were sequenced by immunoSEQ multiplex PCR, and TCRdb holds only the in-frame ones, with some missing. This sample has roughly 500,000 clones, with almost 97% found just once. Sequencing input: naive CD4+ T cells sorted from blood. The subset was: CD45RA+ positively selected. All receptors come from a woman in her twenties or thirties in good health.

J is TRBJ2-7 and V is TRBV18, with D possibly matching TRBD2 (6 bases). With 3 bases removed from V and 3 bases from J, the gap between germline ends came to 15 bases. This CDR3 has 15 amino acids. Looked up from germline, CDR1 is KGHSH and CDR2 is LQKENI. CDR3 bases: TGTGCCAGCTCACCCGTAGCGGATAGGGGCTACGAGCAGTACTTC. Its protein product is CASSPVADRGYEQYF.

The chain joins TRBV10-3 to TRBJ2-5, with D possibly matching TRBD2 (6 bases). Between the trimmed V and J ends, which lost 6 bases and 7 bases, there was a span of 15 bases. There are 13 residues in the CDR3. Looked up from germline, CDR1 is ENHRY and CDR2 is SYGVKD. CDR3: CAISGGFVGTQYF. The CDR3 bases are TGTGCCATCAGCGGAGGGTTTGTGGGGACCCAGTACTTC.

The CDR3 sequence is CASSFQGNQPQHF. Here the CDR3 DNA reads TGTGCCAGCAGCTTCCAGGGCAATCAGCCCCAGCATTTT. This chain links TRBV11-2 with TRBJ1-5; D remains ambiguous. Germline V gene lookup returns CDR1 SGHAT and CDR2 FQNNGV. With 3 bases removed from V and 2 bases from J, the gap between germline ends came to 5 bases. CDR3 size: 13 residues.

The chain joins TRBV19 to TRBJ2-5; D is perhaps TRBD1 (5 bases). Germline lookup yields CDR1 LNHDA and CDR2 SQIVND (reference sequence). Trimming pared 4 bases from V and 5 bases from J, leaving 20 bases between. The CDR3 is 16 amino acids. CDR3 sequence: CASSTTLQAFWETQYF. CDR3 DNA sequence: TGTGCCAGTAGTACCACGTTACAGGCTTTCTGGGAGACCCAGTACTTC.

The V gene is TRBV15, the J gene TRBJ2-2; 15 bases align to TRBD2. With V trimmed by 2 bases and J by 5 bases, 3 bases remained unmatched. The CDR3 contains 17 residues. Looked up from germline, CDR1 is LNHNV and CDR2 is YYDKDF (reference sequence). DNA for the CDR3: TGTGCCACCAGCAGACCGGGACTAGCGGGAGGAACCGGGGAGCTGTTTTTT. Translating gives CATSRPGLAGGTGELFF.

The CDR3 DNA is TGTGCCAGCGGCACTCCAGGGGAAGCTTTCTTT. Its protein is CASGTPGEAFF. The chain combines TRBV2 with TRBJ1-1; D is possibly TRBD1 (5 bases). This CDR3 is built from 11 residues. Trimming pared 8 bases from V and 8 bases from J, leaving 12 bases between. Per the germline V gene, CDR1 is SNHLY and CDR2 is FYNNEI.

The chain links TRBV7-2 to TRBJ1-6; tentatively, D is TRBD1 (6 bases). Trimming took off 7 bases at V and 5 bases at J, with 21 bases between the two ends. Germline V gene lookup returns CDR1 SGHTA and CDR2 FQGNSA. CDR3 size: 17 residues. The CDR3 DNA reads as TGTGCCAGCACCCTTAGGGAACCGGGGGGCCATAATTCACCCCTCCACTTT. Its translation is CASTLREPGGHNSPLHF.

This clone was counted a single time. The genes are TRBV7-9 and TRBJ2-7; maybe TRBD1 (6 bases). V was cut by 1 base and J by 1 base, with 11 bases left in between. The CDR3 is 15 amino acids. Germline-derived CDR1 and CDR2 are SEHNR and FQNEAQ (reference sequence). The CDR3 loop is CASSLEGVASYEQYF. CDR3 DNA sequence: TGTGCCAGCAGCTTAGAGGGGGTGGCATCCTACGAGCAGTACTTC. The complete variable domain, with remaining parts taken from reference TRBV7-9 and TRBJ2-7, reads DTGVSQNPRHKITKRGQNVTFRCDPISEHNRLYWYRQTLGQGPEFLTYFQNEAQLEKSRLLSDRFSAERPKGSFSTLEIQRTEQGDSAMYLCASSLEGVASYEQYFGPGTRLTVT.

The chain is built from TRBV25-1 and TRBJ2-1; the D is unclear. CDR3 length: 16 residues. Germline V lookup: CDR1 MGHDK, CDR2 SYGVNS. The V end lost 2 bases, the J end lost 0 bases, and 11 bases lay between the germline ends. This chain's CDR3 is CASSELDSISYNEQFF. CDR3 DNA sequence: TGTGCCAGCAGTGAACTCGACTCAATCTCCTACAATGAGCAGTTCTTC.

This chain links TRBV18 with TRBJ1-5; TRBD1 agrees at 9 bases. The CDR3 totals 16 residues. With 3 bases clipped from V and 7 bases from J, the junction kept 10 bases outside the gene matches. Germline assignment: CDR1 KGHSH and CDR2 LQKENI. CDR3 DNA sequence: TGTGCCAGCTCACCTTTTACAGGGGGCGGGGACCAGCCCCAGCATTTT. Translated: CASSPFTGGGDQPQHF. The variable domain in full, with the rest retrieved from reference TRBV18 and TRBJ1-5, is NAGVMQNPRHLVRRRGQEARLRCSPMKGHSHVYWYRQLPEEGLKFMVYLQKENIIDESGMPKERFSAEFPKEGPSILRIQQVVRGDSAAYFCASSPFTGGGDQPQHFGDGTRLSIL.

The rearrangement joins TRBV5-1 to TRBJ1-1; the D is unclear. Trimming pared 1 base from V and 2 bases from J, leaving 6 bases between. CDR1 and CDR2 from the germline V gene are SGHRS and YFSETQ. The CDR3 has 13 amino acids. The CDR3, as DNA: TGCGCCAGCAGCTTGATGGGCAACACTGAAGCTTTCTTT. It is translated as CASSLMGNTEAFF.

The chain carries TRBV10-1 and TRBJ2-7, with D perhaps TRBD1 (6 bases). CDR1 is WNHNN and CDR2 is SYGVQD in the germline V gene (reference sequence). V gave up 4 bases and J gave up 3 bases, with 16 bases separating them. The CDR3 covers 15 residues. The CDR3 sequence is CASSAGRGVSYEQYF. The CDR3 DNA is TGCGCCAGCAGTGCCGGCAGGGGTGTCAGCTACGAGCAGTACTTC.

The V and J genes are TRBV18 and TRBJ2-5; 14 positions match TRBD2. The junction had 2 bases not matched to a gene; V was cut back by 2 bases and J by 3 bases. Per the germline V gene, CDR1 is KGHSH and CDR2 is LQKENI. The CDR3 totals 16 residues. As DNA, the CDR3 is TGTGCCAGCTCACCAGGGACTAGCGGGAGAGAAGAGACCCAGTACTTC. Translated: CASSPGTSGREETQYF.

The V and J genes are TRBV28 and TRBJ2-7; no clear D. Per the germline V gene, CDR1 is MDHEN and CDR2 is SYDVKM. CDR3 length equals 14 residues. The ends were cut back, 5 bases at V and 2 bases at J, with 13 bases in the middle. CDR3 nucleotide sequence: TGTGCCAGCAGTCCCATGGACGGAGCCTACGAGCAGTACTTC. Residues: CASSPMDGAYEQYF. Based on the CDR3 plus reference TRBV28 and TRBJ2-7, the full variable domain is DVKVTQSSRYLVKRTGEKVFLECVQDMDHENMFWYRQDPGLGLRLIYFSYDVKMKEKGDIPEGYSVSREKKERFSLILESASTNQTSMYLCASSPMDGAYEQYFGPGTRLTVT.

CDR3 protein: CASTLGQGVYEQYF. DNA for the CDR3: TGTGCCAGCACCCTGGGACAGGGGGTGTACGAGCAGTACTTC. This sequence joins TRBV28 and TRBJ2-7; 11 bases are a match to TRBD1. V was pared by 7 bases and J by 4 bases, with 6 bases of the junction left unmatched. This CDR3 has 14 amino acids. Germline V gene data show CDR1 as MDHEN and CDR2 as SYDVKM.

This clone occurred once. The CDR3 DNA sequence: TGTGCCAGCTCAAGTTCGGGAGGGCCACTTAGCACAGATACGCAGTATTTT. It is translated as CASSSSGGPLSTDTQYF. This rearrangement joins TRBV18 to TRBJ2-3, with TRBD2 matching 8 bases. Germline V lookup: CDR1 KGHSH, CDR2 LQKENI. The CDR3 spans 17 residues. Trimming cost V 5 bases and J 0 bases; bases outside gene matches: 10. The full variable domain, rest sourced from reference TRBV18 and TRBJ2-3, is NAGVMQNPRHLVRRRGQEARLRCSPMKGHSHVYWYRQLPEEGLKFMVYLQKENIIDESGMPKERFSAEFPKEGPSILRIQQVVRGDSAAYFCASSSSGGPLSTDTQYFGPGTRLTVL.

This sequence joins TRBV7-8 and TRBJ1-2; possibly TRBD1 for D (5 bases). Trimming took off 5 bases at V and 4 bases at J, with 14 bases between the two ends. The CDR3 has 14 residues. Per germline, CDR1 SGHVS and CDR2 FQNEAQ. The CDR3 region is CASSPGRVGYGYTF. Written as DNA, the CDR3 is TGTGCCAGCAGCCCTGGCAGGGTAGGCTATGGCTACACCTTC.

The V gene is TRBV10-2, the J gene TRBJ2-7, with D tentatively TRBD1 (5 bases). CDR3 length equals 12 residues. Germline V gene lookup returns CDR1 WSHSY and CDR2 SAAADI. With 6 bases removed from V and 3 bases from J, the gap between germline ends came to 9 bases. The CDR3 here is CASRDISYEQYF. In nucleotides, the CDR3 is TGCGCCAGCAGGGACATAAGCTACGAGCAGTACTTC.

The rearrangement joins TRBV4-1 to TRBJ2-7, with a tentative D call TRBD2 (6 bases). This CDR3 has 15 amino acids. Germline V gene lookup returns CDR1 MGHRA and CDR2 YSYEKL. The germline V and J ends were trimmed by 1 base and 3 bases, with 13 bases remaining between them. As DNA, the CDR3 is TGCGCCAGCAGCCAAGGCCCTGCGGGAAGCTACGAGCAGTACTTC. Its protein product is CASSQGPAGSYEQYF.

The chain carries TRBV18 and TRBJ1-1; D gene ambiguous. The CDR3 consists of 13 residues. Germline loops: CDR1 KGHSH, CDR2 LQKENI. The V gene lost 2 bases and the J gene lost 6 bases, with 10 bases spanning the gap. DNA for the CDR3: TGTGCCAGCTCACCATCTCGACGTTCTGAAGCTTTCTTT. This encodes CASSPSRRSEAFF.

The rearrangement joins TRBV5-1 to TRBJ2-7, with 11 bases identical to TRBD1. CDR1 and CDR2 from the germline V gene are SGHRS and YFSETQ. The CDR3 has 13 amino acids. V gave up 6 bases and J gave up 7 bases; unmatched junction bases: 6. CDR3: CASKGQGGGEQYF. Here the CDR3 DNA reads TGCGCCAGCAAGGGACAGGGGGGCGGGGAGCAGTACTTC.

The chain joins TRBV5-4 to TRBJ2-1, with 8 bases aligning to TRBD2. Germline V gene data show CDR1 as SGHNT and CDR2 as YYREEE (reference sequence). The CDR3 has 15 residues. Trimming took 1 base from V and 4 from J; bases not matched to a gene: 4. The CDR3 DNA follows: TGTGCCAGCAGCTTGTGGGCTAGCGGGTACAATGAGCAGTTCTTC. Its translation is CASSLWASGYNEQFF.

The gene calls are TRBV10-3 and TRBJ2-1; TRBD1 matches 11 bases. After removal of 4 bases from V and 8 bases from J, the junction contained 4 bases not matched to a gene. Germline V gene data show CDR1 as ENHRY and CDR2 as SYGVKD. This CDR3 spans 14 amino acids. As DNA, the CDR3 is TGTGCCATCAGTGGGACAGGGGGCTGGGATGAGCAGTTCTTC. Residues: CAISGTGGWDEQFF.